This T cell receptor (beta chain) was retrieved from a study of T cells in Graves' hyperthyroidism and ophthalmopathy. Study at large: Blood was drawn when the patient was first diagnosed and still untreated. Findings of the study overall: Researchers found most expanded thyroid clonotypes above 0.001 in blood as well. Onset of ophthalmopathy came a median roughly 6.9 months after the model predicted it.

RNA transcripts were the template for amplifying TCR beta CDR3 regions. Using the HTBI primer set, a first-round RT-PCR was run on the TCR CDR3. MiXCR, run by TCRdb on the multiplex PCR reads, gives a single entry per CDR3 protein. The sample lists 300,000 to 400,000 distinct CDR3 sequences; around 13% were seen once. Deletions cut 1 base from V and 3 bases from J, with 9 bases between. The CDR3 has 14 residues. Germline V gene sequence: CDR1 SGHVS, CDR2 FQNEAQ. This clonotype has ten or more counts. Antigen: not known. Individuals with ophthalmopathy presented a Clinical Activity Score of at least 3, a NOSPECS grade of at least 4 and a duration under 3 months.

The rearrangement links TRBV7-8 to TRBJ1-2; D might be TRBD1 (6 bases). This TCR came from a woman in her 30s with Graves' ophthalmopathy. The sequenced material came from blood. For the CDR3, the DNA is TGTGCCAGCAGCTTAGGAGGGGGATACTATGGCTACACCTTC. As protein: CASSLGGGYYGYTF.